This T cell receptor (beta chain) was documented in a study of cytomegalovirus exposure and HLA in healthy donors. Whole-study results and caveats: It was reported that TCR beta sequences correctly inferred the HLA-A and HLA-B alleles for most subjects. In vitro work confirmed that a few CMV-associated chains recognize CMV antigens. The study listed about 150 cytomegalovirus-associated TCR beta chains.

V was cut by 4 bases and J by 2 bases, with 20 bases left in between. CDR1 is SGHVS, CDR2 FNYEAQ, per germline. This CDR3 contains 17 residues. The PCR made use of 60 Vbeta and 13 Jbeta primers. The method was immunoSEQ multiplex PCR; TCRdb's version includes in-frame clones alone and lacks a portion of them. The data show about 200,000 clones, roughly 80% seen once. In the case of this clone: Its specificity is unknown.

This chain links TRBV7-6 with TRBJ2-5; D may be TRBD1 (5 bases). This TCR was recovered from a woman between 18 and 29 years old in good health and CMV-seronegative. The sequencing sample was made of PBMCs. CDR3 region: CASSSLRNQGRQETQYF. CDR3 coding DNA: TGTGCCAGCAGCTCACTCCGGAATCAGGGCCGTCAAGAGACCCAGTACTTC.